This paragraph reports one T cell receptor (beta chain). Antigen: not known. The data derive from a study of regulatory T cells in long-lasting Graves disease. Findings of the study overall: No thyroid tissue was studied; the work used peripheral blood only.

Sample time point: newly diagnosed GD, antithyroid drugs for less than 3 months. Making the TCR library involved RNA that had been extracted from PBMCs. The collection involved drawing nine milliliters of peripheral blood into EDTA tubes. CDR3 regions were amplified by Arm-PCR using iRepertoire HTBI primers to build TCR beta libraries. MiXCR, applied by TCRdb to the multiplex PCR reads, yields one record per CDR3 protein. Of 500,000 to 700,000 distinct CDR3 sequences listed, around 17% are singletons. This sample was shared with a second study, whose subject was T cells in Graves' hyperthyroidism and ophthalmopathy.

The TCR was taken from a young woman with Graves disease. The material sequenced was peripheral blood mononuclear cells (PBMCs), taken at new diagnosis, from a patient treated with antithyroid drugs.

CDR3 DNA sequence: TGTGCCAGCAGGCCCAGGGGGGTTTTAACCGGGGAGCTGTTTTTT. It specifies CASRPRGVLTGELFF. This chain uses TRBV27 with TRBJ2-2; D might be TRBD1 (7 bases). The CDR3 is 15 amino acids. Per the germline V gene, CDR1 is MNHEY and CDR2 is SMNVEV (reference sequence). Trimming stripped 6 bases from V and 5 bases from J, with 16 bases between.